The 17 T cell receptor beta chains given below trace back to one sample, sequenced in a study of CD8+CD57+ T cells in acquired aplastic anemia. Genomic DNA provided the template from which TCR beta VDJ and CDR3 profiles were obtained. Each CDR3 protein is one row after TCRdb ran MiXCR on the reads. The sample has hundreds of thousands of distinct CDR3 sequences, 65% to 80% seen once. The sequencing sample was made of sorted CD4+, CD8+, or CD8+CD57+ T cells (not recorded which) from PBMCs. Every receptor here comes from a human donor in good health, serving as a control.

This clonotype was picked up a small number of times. The CDR3 DNA reads TGTGCCAGCACCCTACAGGGGGCGGCCCAAGAGACCCAGTACTTC. This encodes CASTLQGAAQETQYF. The chain links TRBV7-9 to TRBJ2-5; TRBD1 matches 9 bases. This CDR3 has 15 residues. Germline CDR1 reads SEHNR; CDR2 reads FQNEAQ (reference sequence). V gave up 7 bases and J gave up 1 base; unmatched junction bases: 7.

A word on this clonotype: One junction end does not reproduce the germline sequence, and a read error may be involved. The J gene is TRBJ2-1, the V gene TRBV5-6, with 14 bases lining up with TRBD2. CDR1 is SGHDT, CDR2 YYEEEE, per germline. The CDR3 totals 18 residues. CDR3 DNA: TGCGCCAGCAGCTACTACGGGACTAGCGGGGGCCGATACAATGAGCAGTTCTTC. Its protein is CASSYYGTSGGRYNEQFF.

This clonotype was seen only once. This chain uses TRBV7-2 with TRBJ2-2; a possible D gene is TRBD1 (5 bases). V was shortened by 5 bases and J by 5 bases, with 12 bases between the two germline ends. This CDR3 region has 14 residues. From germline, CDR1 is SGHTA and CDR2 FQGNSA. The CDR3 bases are TGTGCCAGCAGCGGGTCAGGGTCGACCGGGGAGCTGTTTTTT. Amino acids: CASSGSGSTGELFF.

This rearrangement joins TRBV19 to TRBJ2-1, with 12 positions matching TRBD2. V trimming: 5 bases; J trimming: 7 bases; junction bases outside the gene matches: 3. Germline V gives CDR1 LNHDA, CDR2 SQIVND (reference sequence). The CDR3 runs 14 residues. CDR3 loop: CASSPLAGGNEQFF. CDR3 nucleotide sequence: TGTGCCAGTAGTCCTCTAGCGGGAGGGAATGAGCAGTTCTTC. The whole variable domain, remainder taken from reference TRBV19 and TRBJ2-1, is DGGITQSPKYLFRKEGQNVTLSCEQNLNHDAMYWYRQDPGQGLRLIYYSQIVNDFQKGDIAEGYSVSREKKESFPLTVTSAQKNPTAFYLCASSPLAGGNEQFFGPGTRLTVL.

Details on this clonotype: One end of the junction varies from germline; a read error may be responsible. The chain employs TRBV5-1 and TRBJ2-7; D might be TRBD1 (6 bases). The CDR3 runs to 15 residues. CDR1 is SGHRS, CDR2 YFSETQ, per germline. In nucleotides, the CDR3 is TGCGCCATCAGCCCTGACGCGGACAGTTCCTACGAGCAGTACTTC. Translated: CAISPDADSSYEQYF.

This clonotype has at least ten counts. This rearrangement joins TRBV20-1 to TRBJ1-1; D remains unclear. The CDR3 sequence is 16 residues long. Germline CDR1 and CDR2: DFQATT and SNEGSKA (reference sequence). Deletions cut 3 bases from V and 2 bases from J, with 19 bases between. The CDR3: CSASTWADNLNTEAFF. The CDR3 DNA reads TGCAGTGCTAGTACGTGGGCAGACAACTTAAACACTGAAGCTTTCTTT.

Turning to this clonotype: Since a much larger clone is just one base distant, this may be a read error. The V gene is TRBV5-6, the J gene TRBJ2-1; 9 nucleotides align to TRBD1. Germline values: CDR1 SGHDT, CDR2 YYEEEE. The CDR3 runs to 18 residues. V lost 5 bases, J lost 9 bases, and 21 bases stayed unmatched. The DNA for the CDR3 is TGTGCCAGCAGTTTAGTTCGGGACAGGGTTGTCGGTCACAGTGAGCAGTTCTTC. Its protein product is CASSLVRDRVVGHSEQFF. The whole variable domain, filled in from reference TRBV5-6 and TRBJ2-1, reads DAGVTQSPTHLIKTRGQQVTLRCSPKSGHDTVSWYQQALGQGPQFIFQYYEEEERQRGNFPDRFSGHQFPNYSSELNVNALLLGDSALYLCASSLVRDRVVGHSEQFFGPGTRLTVL.

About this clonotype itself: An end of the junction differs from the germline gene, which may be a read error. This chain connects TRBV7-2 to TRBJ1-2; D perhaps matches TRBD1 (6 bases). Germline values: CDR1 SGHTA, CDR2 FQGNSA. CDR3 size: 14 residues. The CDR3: CASSPGADTGGQIF. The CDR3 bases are TGTGCCAGCAGCCCGGGAGCGGACACCGGGGGGCAGATTTTC.

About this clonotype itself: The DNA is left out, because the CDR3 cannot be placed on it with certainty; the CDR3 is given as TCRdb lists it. CDR3 sequence reads: CASSPGGAEQYFGF. V and J are TRBV7-3 and TRBJ2-3; the table assigns TRBD2, which was not confirmed against the DNA. The CDR3 spans 14 amino acids, including both terminal residues. Germline loops: CDR1 SGHTA, CDR2 FQGTGA.

CDR3 sequence (DNA): TGTGCCAGCAGAATGCCTAGCGGGGAGACCCAGTACTTC. Translation: CASRMPSGETQYF. This rearrangement joins TRBV12-3 or TRBV12-4 to TRBJ2-5; 8 nucleotides line up with TRBD2. Trimming took 6 bases from V and 5 from J; bases not matched to a gene: 5. The CDR3 contains 13 residues.

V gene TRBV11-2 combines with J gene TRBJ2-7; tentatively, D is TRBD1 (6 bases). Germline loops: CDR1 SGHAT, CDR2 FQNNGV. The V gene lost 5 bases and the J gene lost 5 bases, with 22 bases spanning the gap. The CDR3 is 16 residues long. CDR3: CASSQALEQGRHEQYF. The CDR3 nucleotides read TGTGCCAGCAGCCAAGCACTCGAGCAGGGGCGGCACGAGCAGTACTTC.

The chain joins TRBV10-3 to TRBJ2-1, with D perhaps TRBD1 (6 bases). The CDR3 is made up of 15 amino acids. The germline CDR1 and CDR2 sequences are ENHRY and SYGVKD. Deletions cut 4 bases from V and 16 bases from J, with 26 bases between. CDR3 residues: CAISAFVGADTEDFF. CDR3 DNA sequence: TGTGCCATCAGTGCGTTTGTGGGGGCGGACACTGAGGATTTCTTC.

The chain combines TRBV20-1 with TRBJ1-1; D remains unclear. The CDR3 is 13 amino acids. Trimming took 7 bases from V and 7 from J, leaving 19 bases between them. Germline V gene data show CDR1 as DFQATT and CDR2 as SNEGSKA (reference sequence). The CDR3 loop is CSGSPGTGNEAFF. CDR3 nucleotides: TGCAGTGGCAGTCCGGGAACGGGCAATGAAGCTTTCTTT.

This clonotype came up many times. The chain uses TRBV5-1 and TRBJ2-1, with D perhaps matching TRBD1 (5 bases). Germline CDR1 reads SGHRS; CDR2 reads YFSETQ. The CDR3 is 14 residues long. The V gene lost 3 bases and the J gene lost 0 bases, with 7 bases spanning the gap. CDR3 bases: TGCGCCAGCAGCTCAAGGGGCTCCTACAATGAGCAGTTCTTC. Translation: CASSSRGSYNEQFF.

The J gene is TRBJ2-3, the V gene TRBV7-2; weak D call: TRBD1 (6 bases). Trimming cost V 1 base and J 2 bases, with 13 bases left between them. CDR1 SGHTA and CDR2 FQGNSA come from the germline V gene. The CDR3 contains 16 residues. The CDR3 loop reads CASSLGPRGNTDTQYF. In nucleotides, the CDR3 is TGTGCCAGCAGCTTAGGGCCTAGGGGGAACACAGATACGCAGTATTTT. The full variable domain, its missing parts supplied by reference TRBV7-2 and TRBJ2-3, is GAGVSQSPSNKVTEKGKDVELRCDPISGHTALYWYRQSLGQGLEFLIYFQGNSAPDKSGLPSDRFSAERTGGSVSTLTIQRTQQEDSAVYLCASSLGPRGNTDTQYFGPGTRLTVL.

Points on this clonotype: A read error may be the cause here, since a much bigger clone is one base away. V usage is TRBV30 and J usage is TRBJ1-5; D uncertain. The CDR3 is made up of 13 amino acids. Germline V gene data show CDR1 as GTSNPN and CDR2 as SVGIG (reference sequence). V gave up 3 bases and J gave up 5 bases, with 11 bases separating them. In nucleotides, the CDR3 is TGTGCCTGGAGGCTGGGCGGGGATCAGCCCCAGCATTTT. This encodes CAWRLGGDQPQHF.

This CDR3 reads CASSSRGGAGSYEQYF. The CDR3 nucleotides are TGTGCCAGCAGCTCACGTGGGGGCGCGGGGTCCTACGAGCAGTACTTC. The rearrangement uses TRBV7-2 and TRBJ2-7; D possibly uses TRBD1 or TRBD2 (6 bases each). V lost 4 bases and J 1 base, leaving 17 bases between the germline ends. This CDR3 has 16 residues. The germline V gene encodes CDR1 SGHTA and CDR2 FQGNSA.